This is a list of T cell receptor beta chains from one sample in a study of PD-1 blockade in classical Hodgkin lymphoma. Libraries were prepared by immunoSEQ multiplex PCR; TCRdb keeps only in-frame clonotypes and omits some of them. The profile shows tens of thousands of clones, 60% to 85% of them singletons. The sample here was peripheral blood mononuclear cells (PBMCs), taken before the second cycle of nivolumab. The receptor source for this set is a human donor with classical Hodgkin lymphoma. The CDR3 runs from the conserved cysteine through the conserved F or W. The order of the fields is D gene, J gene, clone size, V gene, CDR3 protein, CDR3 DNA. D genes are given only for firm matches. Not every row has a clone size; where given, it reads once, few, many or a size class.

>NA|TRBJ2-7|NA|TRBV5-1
CASSGRTYPYEQYF
TGCGCCAGCAGCGGGCGGACGTACCCTTACGAGCAGTACTTC
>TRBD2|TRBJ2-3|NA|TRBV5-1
CASQREGQLDTQYF
TGCGCCAGCCAGCGGGAGGGCCAATTAGATACGCAGTATTTT
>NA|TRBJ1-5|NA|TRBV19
CASSIVGVSNQPQHF
TGTGCCAGTAGTATAGTCGGGGTTAGCAATCAGCCCCAGCATTTT
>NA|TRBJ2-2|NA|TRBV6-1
CASSGASLNTGELFF
TGTGCCAGCAGTGGGGCCAGCTTGAACACCGGGGAGCTGTTTTTT
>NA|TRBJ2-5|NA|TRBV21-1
CASSKFRDRQETQYF
TGTGCCAGCAGCAAATTTCGGGACAGGCAAGAGACCCAGTACTTC
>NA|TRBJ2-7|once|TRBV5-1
CASSLTERYEQYF
TGCGCCAGCAGCTTAACGGAACGCTACGAGCAGTACTTC
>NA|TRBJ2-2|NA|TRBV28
CASTPLIAPNTGELFF
TGTGCCAGCACCCCCCTGATTGCGCCGAACACCGGGGAGCTGTTTTTT
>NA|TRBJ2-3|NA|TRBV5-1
CASSKGHPPTDTQYF
TGCGCCAGCAGCAAGGGCCATCCCCCCACAGATACGCAGTATTTT
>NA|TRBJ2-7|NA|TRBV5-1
CASSLDGTGATYEQYF
TGCGCCAGCAGCTTGGATGGAACGGGAGCGACCTACGAGCAGTACTTC
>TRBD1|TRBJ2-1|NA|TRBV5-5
CASSAGGTIYNEQFF
TGTGCCAGCAGCGCAGGGGGAACAATCTACAATGAGCAGTTCTTC
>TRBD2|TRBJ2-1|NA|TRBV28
CASSWGGLAGLEQFF
TGTGCCAGCAGTTGGGGGGGACTAGCGGGTCTCGAGCAGTTCTTC
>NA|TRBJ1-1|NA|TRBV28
CASSQEGYTEAFF
TGTGCCAGCAGCCAGGAGGGATACACTGAAGCTTTCTTT
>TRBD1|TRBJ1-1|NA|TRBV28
CASTGTGLWNTEAFF
TGTGCCAGCACCGGGACAGGGCTTTGGAACACTGAAGCTTTCTTT